These 29 T cell receptor beta chains were sequenced from one sample in a study of CD8 T cells in ankylosing spondylitis (dated by TCRdb to the late 2010s). Libraries were made using 5' RACE. The sequencer listed for this sample is Illumina HiSeq 2500. TCRdb cleaned the public reads at Q25 with fastp, built clones with MiXCR and kept in-frame beta chains. All rows with the same CDR3 protein become a single entry with the most common DNA and genes. The sample includes approximately 550,000 distinct CDR3 sequences, with roughly 13% observed a single time. In total, the top ten clones hold 6.5% to 7% of the sample. What the authors observed across the whole study: A TCR beta motif made up of several highly homologous amino acid variants appeared to be characteristic of blood from ankylosing spondylitis patients.

Antigens of these TCRs are unknown. The sequenced sample was blood, either unsorted or a sorted T cell fraction (not recorded which). The receptor source for this set is a male donor with ankylosing spondylitis.

CDR3 coding DNA: TGTGCCAGCAGCGTAGCTACGGCCGGGACAGGGTTATACAATGAGCAGTTCTTC. Translated, it gives CASSVATAGTGLYNEQFF. This chain uses TRBV9 with TRBJ2-1; TRBD1 aligns across 9 bases. The length of the CDR3 is 18 residues. Germline lookup yields CDR1 SGDLS and CDR2 YYNGEE. The V segment lost 0 bases and the J segment 4 bases; nucleotides outside the gene matches: 11.

The chain carries TRBV6-2 or TRBV6-3 and TRBJ1-5, with D possibly being TRBD1 (5 bases). V was shortened by 0 bases and J by 2 bases, with 11 bases between the two germline ends. The CDR3 totals 16 residues. Germline values: CDR1 MNHEY, CDR2 SVGEGT. CDR3 loop: CASSYSKRGGNQPQHF. CDR3 DNA sequence: TGTGCCAGCAGTTACTCAAAAAGGGGAGGCAATCAGCCCCAGCATTTT.

This clonotype has more than one count but fewer than ten. The rearrangement joins TRBV5-4 to TRBJ2-1, with 10 bases lining up with TRBD1. The CDR3 is 15 residues long. V shed 3 bases and J 8 bases; nucleotides not matched to a gene: 8. Germline-derived CDR1 and CDR2 are SGHNT and YYREEE (reference sequence). The CDR3 DNA is TGTGCCAGCAGCTACGGGGACAGGGGAAGGGATGAGCAGTTCTTC. Amino acids: CASSYGDRGRDEQFF.

The gene calls are TRBV12-3 or TRBV12-4 and TRBJ1-1; D unresolved. CDR3 length: 12 amino acids. V lost 8 bases and J 11 bases, leaving 18 bases between the germline ends. CDR3 protein: CASGPSAVEAFF. CDR3 DNA: TGTGCCAGCGGACCTTCGGCAGTTGAGGCTTTCTTT.

V is TRBV20-1 and J is TRBJ1-3; 7 nucleotides match TRBD1. Germline loops: CDR1 DFQATT, CDR2 SNEGSKA (reference sequence). V was clipped by 2 bases and J by 7 bases; unmatched bases: 8. The CDR3 is 14 amino acids. CDR3 loop: CSARQVTGRNTIYF. The CDR3 region has the DNA TGCAGTGCTAGACAAGTGACAGGGCGGAACACCATATATTTT.

This clonotype has a handful of counts. V gene TRBV7-2 combines with J gene TRBJ2-5; 10 nucleotides agree with TRBD2. Germline values: CDR1 SGHTA, CDR2 FQGNSA. Germline trimming cut 1 base from V and 7 bases from J; bases unmatched to any gene: 6. The CDR3 loop spans 15 amino acids. CDR3 nucleotides: TGTGCCAGCAGCTTAGGAGGAGCGGGAGGGAGGACCCAGTACTTC. Residues: CASSLGGAGGRTQYF.

This clonotype was found many times. This rearrangement joins TRBV29-1 to TRBJ2-5; unclear D gene. CDR3 length: 14 amino acids. Germline assignment: CDR1 SQVTM and CDR2 ANQGSEA. The CDR3 region is CSVQGSGSGETQYF. The CDR3, as DNA: TGCAGTGTACAAGGGTCTGGGTCGGGAGAGACCCAGTACTTC.

This clonotype appeared many times. The gene calls are TRBV29-1 and TRBJ1-3, with a weak D call TRBD1 (5 bases). In germline, CDR1 is SQVTM, CDR2 ANQGSEA. The CDR3 is made up of 13 amino acids. The germline V and J ends were trimmed by 5 bases and 8 bases, with 16 bases remaining between them. The CDR3 is CSVTRARGDTIYF. Written as DNA, the CDR3 is TGCAGCGTTACCAGGGCAAGGGGAGACACCATATATTTT. The full variable domain, with the rest looked up from reference TRBV29-1 and TRBJ1-3, is SAVISQKPSRDICQRGTSLTIQCQVDSQVTMMFWYRQQPGQSLTLIATANQGSEATYESGFVIDKFPISRPNLTFSTLTVSNMSPEDSSIYLCSVTRARGDTIYFGEGSWLTVV.

The sample holds many counts of this clonotype. The rearrangement joins TRBV12-3 or TRBV12-4 to TRBJ2-1; 11 positions match TRBD2. This CDR3 region has 15 residues. V lost 2 bases, J lost 8 bases, and 5 bases stayed unmatched. In DNA form, the CDR3 reads TGTGCCAGCAGTTTATCTGGGACTAGCGGAGATGAGCAGTTCTTC. This encodes CASSLSGTSGDEQFF.

This clonotype was picked up many times. The chain combines TRBV7-9 with TRBJ2-3; 7 nucleotides line up with TRBD1. V lost 4 bases, J lost 4 bases, and 5 bases stayed unmatched. The length of the CDR3 is 14 residues. Germline V CDR1 and CDR2: SEHNR, FQNEAQ (reference sequence). DNA for the CDR3: TGTGCCAGCAGCTGGGCCACAGGGGCAGATACGCAGTATTTT. This translates into CASSWATGADTQYF.

This clonotype was counted between two and nine times. The rearrangement links TRBV29-1 to TRBJ2-3, with D maybe TRBD2 (5 bases). V lost 4 bases to trimming and J lost 0 bases, with 11 bases between them. The CDR3 is made up of 14 amino acids. Germline V gene data show CDR1 as SQVTM and CDR2 as ANQGSEA. This CDR3 is CSVGGGVSTDTQYF. For the CDR3, the DNA is TGCAGCGTTGGTGGAGGAGTGAGCACAGATACGCAGTATTTT.

This clonotype was observed a few times. This may arise from a read error, as a much more abundant clone is one base away. The V gene is TRBV5-1, the J gene TRBJ2-5, with 7 bases fitting TRBD1. V shed 4 bases, J shed 2 bases, and the junction held 2 bases outside the gene matches. The CDR3 totals 13 residues. The germline V gene has CDR1 SGHRS and CDR2 YFSETQ. The CDR3 nucleotides are TGCGCCAGCAGCAAGGGACAGCAAGAGACCCAGTACTTC. Residues: CASSKGQQETQYF.

This clonotype turned up a few times. The J gene is TRBJ2-1, the V gene TRBV27; 10 nucleotides match TRBD2. CDR1 is MNHEY and CDR2 is SMNVEV in the germline V gene (reference sequence). The CDR3 loop spans 17 amino acids. The junction had 7 bases not matched to a gene; V was cut back by 5 bases and J by 0 bases. The CDR3 region is CASSTRTSGVSYNEQFF. CDR3 DNA sequence: TGTGCCAGCAGTACGCGGACTAGCGGAGTCTCCTACAATGAGCAGTTCTTC.

This clonotype was seen at least ten times. The CDR3 region is CASRRGPGSPLHF. For the CDR3, the DNA is TGTGCCAGCAGAAGAGGACCGGGATCACCCCTCCACTTT. This chain joins TRBV6-1 and TRBJ1-6; D is unresolved. This CDR3 has 13 amino acids. V lost 6 bases to trimming and J lost 10 bases, with 13 bases between them. From germline, CDR1 is MNHNS and CDR2 SASEGT.

The J gene is TRBJ2-1, the V gene TRBV10-1, with 7 bases identical to TRBD2. Germline trimming cut 0 bases from V and 5 bases from J; bases unmatched to any gene: 10. The CDR3 totals 17 residues. Germline loops: CDR1 WNHNN, CDR2 SYGVQD (reference sequence). CDR3 coding DNA: TGCGCCAGCAGTGAGTCTCGGACTAGGCTCGCCCACAATGAGCAGTTCTTC. This translates into CASSESRTRLAHNEQFF.

The gene calls are TRBV7-2 and TRBJ2-1, with 8 positions matching TRBD2. CDR3 length: 13 amino acids. Trimming took 5 bases from V and 16 from J; bases not matched to a gene: 13. Germline CDR1 SGHTA, CDR2 FQGNSA. The DNA of the CDR3 is TGTGCCAGCAGCCGGGGCGATAGCGGGATTAGATTCTTC. Protein sequence: CASSRGDSGIRFF.

The rearrangement links TRBV6-2 or TRBV6-3 to TRBJ2-1; 8 bases match TRBD2. There are 17 residues in the CDR3. The ends lost 6 bases at V and 4 bases at J; junction bases unmatched: 14. In germline, CDR1 is MNHEY, CDR2 SVGEGT. This CDR3 reads CASSHGVAGSRYNEQFF. In DNA form, the CDR3 reads TGTGCCAGCAGCCACGGGGTAGCGGGATCCAGGTACAATGAGCAGTTCTTC.

The table lists this clonotype with a few counts. This CDR3 is CASSLSETSSGANVLTF. CDR3 coding DNA: TGCGCCAGCAGCTTGTCTGAGACTAGCTCTGGGGCCAACGTCCTGACTTTC. The chain links TRBV5-1 to TRBJ2-6; possibly TRBD2 for D (6 bases). This CDR3 has 17 amino acids. Trimming removed 1 base at V and 0 bases at J, with 11 bases between. The germline CDR1 and CDR2 sequences are SGHRS and YFSETQ.

This clonotype occurred a few times. The chain has TRBV7-6 and TRBJ2-1, with TRBD1 as a possible D gene (5 bases). The CDR3 covers 14 residues. V dropped 3 bases and J dropped 8 bases, with 14 bases sitting between them. Germline V gives CDR1 SGHVS, CDR2 FNYEAQ. Here the CDR3 reads CASSFAVGADEQFF. DNA for the CDR3: TGTGCCAGCAGCTTTGCCGTTGGGGCCGATGAGCAGTTCTTC.

Comment on this clonotype: At one end, the junction sequence differs from germline, possibly due to a read error. Here the CDR3 DNA reads TGTGCCGGCAGGGGACAGGGGGGCAAGTATGGCTACACCTTC. It encodes CAGRGQGGKYGYTF. The V and J genes are TRBV27 and TRBJ1-2; 11 positions agree with TRBD1. Germline V gene sequence: CDR1 MNHEY, CDR2 SMNVEV (reference sequence). The CDR3 consists of 14 residues.

The chain couples TRBV15 to TRBJ2-3; D gene ambiguous. This CDR3 has 13 residues. V lost 4 bases and J lost 6, with 11 bases in between. In germline, CDR1 is LNHNV, CDR2 YYDKDF (reference sequence). The CDR3 DNA reads as TGTGCCACCAGCAAATACCCGGCGGATACGCAGTATTTT. Its protein product is CATSKYPADTQYF.

This clonotype has more than one count but fewer than ten. The rearrangement links TRBV5-1 to TRBJ2-2; D may be TRBD2 (7 bases). Per the germline V gene, CDR1 is SGHRS and CDR2 is YFSETQ. This CDR3 comprises 17 residues. Trimming removed 1 base at V and 6 bases at J, with 19 bases between. CDR3 coding DNA: TGCGCCAGCAGCTTGATCCCCGCGGGGGCGTCTGCCGGGGAGCTGTTTTTT. Amino acid sequence: CASSLIPAGASAGELFF.

The chain recombines TRBV12-3 or TRBV12-4 with TRBJ1-5, with 11 bases that match TRBD1. The CDR3 is 18 amino acids. V trimming: 11 bases; J trimming: 0 bases; junction bases outside the gene matches: 15. The CDR3 loop is CAFSRGTGGDYSNQPQHF. As DNA, the CDR3 is TGTGCCTTCAGTAGAGGGACAGGGGGTGACTATAGCAATCAGCCCCAGCATTTT.

This clonotype showed up just a few times. The chain carries TRBV5-1 and TRBJ2-1; 9 positions match TRBD1. Germline-derived CDR1 and CDR2 are SGHRS and YFSETQ. The V gene end was trimmed by 0 bases and the J gene end by 8 bases; junction bases not matched to a gene: 6. This CDR3 comprises 15 residues. The CDR3 loop is CASSLGDRVVDEQFF. For the CDR3, the DNA is TGCGCCAGCAGCTTGGGGGACAGGGTTGTCGATGAGCAGTTCTTC.

The chain has TRBV20-1 and TRBJ1-1; no firm D call. Germline V CDR1 and CDR2: DFQATT, SNEGSKA (reference sequence). The CDR3 contains 14 residues. Trimming cost V 6 bases and J 1 base, with 15 bases left between them. This chain's CDR3 is CSAADFHGNTEAFF. The CDR3 DNA reads as TGCAGTGCCGCGGACTTTCACGGGAACACTGAAGCTTTCTTT.

This clonotype has just a few counts. The V gene is TRBV24-1, the J gene TRBJ1-2; 7 bases match TRBD1. Germline CDR1 reads KGHDR; CDR2 reads SFDVKD. This CDR3 has 17 residues. J gave up 4 bases and V 7 bases, and 17 bases lay outside the gene matches. CDR3 protein: CATRRGPLQGGGYGYTF. The CDR3 nucleotides read TGTGCCACCAGGAGGGGGCCCTTACAGGGCGGCGGCTATGGCTACACCTTC.

This clonotype appeared many times. The V call is TRBV24-1, the J call TRBJ2-1; 9 nucleotides align to TRBD1. Germline V gene data show CDR1 as KGHDR and CDR2 as SFDVKD. This CDR3 spans 16 amino acids. Losses at the gene ends were 2 bases for V and 6 bases for J; bases not matched to a gene: 7. The CDR3 sequence is CATSDSPGQGPNEQFF. The DNA of the CDR3 is TGTGCCACCAGTGATTCGCCGGGACAGGGACCCAATGAGCAGTTCTTC.

This clonotype occurred many times. The chain joins TRBV20-1 to TRBJ2-1, with 14 bases identical to TRBD2. With V trimmed by 0 bases and J by 15 bases, 10 bases remained unmatched. The germline CDR1 and CDR2 sequences are DFQATT and SNEGSKA (reference sequence). The length of the CDR3 is 15 residues. The CDR3 region is CSARDAGLAGGVAFF. The DNA for the CDR3 is TGCAGTGCTAGAGATGCAGGACTAGCGGGAGGAGTGGCGTTCTTC.

This clonotype was picked up a small number of times. The genes are TRBV7-9 and TRBJ2-2; possibly TRBD2 for D (7 bases). The germline CDR1 and CDR2 sequences are SEHNR and FQNEAQ (reference sequence). The CDR3 is 16 amino acids. Between the trimmed V and J ends, which lost 10 bases and 0 bases, there was a span of 18 bases. CDR3 nucleotide sequence: TGTGCCAACCCGCTAGGGGGAGGGTCGAACACCGGGGAGCTGTTTTTT. Its protein is CANPLGGGSNTGELFF.